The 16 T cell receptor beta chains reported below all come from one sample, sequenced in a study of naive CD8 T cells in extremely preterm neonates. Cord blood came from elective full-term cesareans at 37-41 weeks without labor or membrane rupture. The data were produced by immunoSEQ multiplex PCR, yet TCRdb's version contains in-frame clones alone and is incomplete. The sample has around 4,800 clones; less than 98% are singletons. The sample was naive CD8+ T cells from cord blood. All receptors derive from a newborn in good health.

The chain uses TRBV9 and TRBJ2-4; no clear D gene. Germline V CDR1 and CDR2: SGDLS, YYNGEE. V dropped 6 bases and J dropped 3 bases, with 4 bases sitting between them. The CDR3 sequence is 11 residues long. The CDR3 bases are TGTGCCAGCAACTGCAAAAACATTCAGTACTTC. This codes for CASNCKNIQYF.

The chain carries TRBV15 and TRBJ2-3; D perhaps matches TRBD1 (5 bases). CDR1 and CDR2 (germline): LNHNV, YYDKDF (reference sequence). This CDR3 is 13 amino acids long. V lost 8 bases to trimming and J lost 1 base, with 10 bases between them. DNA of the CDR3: TGTGCCACCGGGGCAGGGCGCACAGATACGCAGTATTTT. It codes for CATGAGRTDTQYF.

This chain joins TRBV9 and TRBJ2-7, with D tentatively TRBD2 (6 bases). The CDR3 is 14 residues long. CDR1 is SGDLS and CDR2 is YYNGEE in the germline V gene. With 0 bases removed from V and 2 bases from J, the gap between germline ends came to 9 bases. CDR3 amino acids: CASSVEWGAYEQYF. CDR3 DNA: TGTGCCAGCAGCGTAGAATGGGGGGCCTACGAGCAGTACTTC.

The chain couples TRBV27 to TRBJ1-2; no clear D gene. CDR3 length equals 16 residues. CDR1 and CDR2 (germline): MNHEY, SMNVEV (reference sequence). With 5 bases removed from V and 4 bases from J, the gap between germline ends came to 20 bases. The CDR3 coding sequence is TGTGCCAGCAGTGATGGCCTGACGGGGAATATCTATGGCTACACCTTC. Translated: CASSDGLTGNIYGYTF.

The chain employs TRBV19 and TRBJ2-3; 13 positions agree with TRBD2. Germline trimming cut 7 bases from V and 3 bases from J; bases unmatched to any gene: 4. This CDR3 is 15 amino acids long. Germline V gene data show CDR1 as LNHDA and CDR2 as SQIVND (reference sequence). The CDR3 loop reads CASKSLAGGTDTQYF. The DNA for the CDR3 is TGTGCCAGTAAATCACTAGCGGGGGGGACAGATACGCAGTATTTT.

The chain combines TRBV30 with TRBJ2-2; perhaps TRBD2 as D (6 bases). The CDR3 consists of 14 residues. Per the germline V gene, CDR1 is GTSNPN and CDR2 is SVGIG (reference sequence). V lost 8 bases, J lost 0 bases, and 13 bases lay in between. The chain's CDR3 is CAGGDGSNTGELFF. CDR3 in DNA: TGTGCCGGCGGGGACGGATCGAACACCGGGGAGCTGTTTTTT.

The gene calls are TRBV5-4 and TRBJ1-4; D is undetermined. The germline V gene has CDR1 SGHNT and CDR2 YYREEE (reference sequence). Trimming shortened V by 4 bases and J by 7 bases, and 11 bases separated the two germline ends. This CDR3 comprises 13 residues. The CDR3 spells CASSPREGEKLFF. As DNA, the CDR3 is TGTGCCAGCAGCCCGCGAGAGGGTGAAAAACTGTTTTTT. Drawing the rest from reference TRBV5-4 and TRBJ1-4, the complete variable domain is ETGVTQSPTHLIKTRGQQVTLRCSSQSGHNTVSWYQQALGQGPQFIFQYYREEENGRGNFPPRFSGLQFPNYSSELNVNALELDDSALYLCASSPREGEKLFFGSGTQLSVL.

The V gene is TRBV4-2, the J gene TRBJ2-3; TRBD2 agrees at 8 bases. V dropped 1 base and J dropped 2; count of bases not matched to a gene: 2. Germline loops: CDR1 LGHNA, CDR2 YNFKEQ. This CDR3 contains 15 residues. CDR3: CASSQAGGHTDTQYF. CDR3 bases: TGTGCCAGCAGCCAAGCGGGGGGGCACACAGATACGCAGTATTTT.

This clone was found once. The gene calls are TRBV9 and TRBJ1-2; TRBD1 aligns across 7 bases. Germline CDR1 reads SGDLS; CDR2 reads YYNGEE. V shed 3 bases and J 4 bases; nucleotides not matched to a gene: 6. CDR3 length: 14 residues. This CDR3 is CASSDSGQLYGYTF. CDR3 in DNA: TGTGCCAGCAGCGACTCGGGACAGCTCTATGGCTACACCTTC.

CDR3 coding DNA: TGCAGCGTTGAGGAGCGGGGGAAGGTCGGGGAGCTGTTTTTT. Translated: CSVEERGKVGELFF. The chain couples TRBV29-1 to TRBJ2-2; TRBD2 aligns across 8 bases. V was pared by 3 bases and J by 7 bases, with 7 bases of the junction left unmatched. In germline, CDR1 is SQVTM, CDR2 ANQGSEA. The CDR3 is 14 residues long.

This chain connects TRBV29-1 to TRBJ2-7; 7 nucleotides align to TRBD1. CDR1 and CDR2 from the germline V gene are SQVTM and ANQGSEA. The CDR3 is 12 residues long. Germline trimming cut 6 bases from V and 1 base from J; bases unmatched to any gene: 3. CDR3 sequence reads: CSVTGQSYEQYF. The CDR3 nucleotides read TGCAGCGTGACGGGACAGTCCTACGAGCAGTACTTC.

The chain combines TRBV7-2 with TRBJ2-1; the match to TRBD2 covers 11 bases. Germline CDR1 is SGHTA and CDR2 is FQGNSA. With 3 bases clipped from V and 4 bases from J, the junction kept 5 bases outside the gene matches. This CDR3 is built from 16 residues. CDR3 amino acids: CASSLEGLAVYNEQFF. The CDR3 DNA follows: TGTGCCAGCAGCTTGGAGGGACTAGCGGTGTACAATGAGCAGTTCTTC. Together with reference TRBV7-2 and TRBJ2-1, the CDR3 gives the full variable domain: GAGVSQSPSNKVTEKGKDVELRCDPISGHTALYWYRQSLGQGLEFLIYFQGNSAPDKSGLPSDRFSAERTGGSVSTLTIQRTQQEDSAVYLCASSLEGLAVYNEQFFGPGTRLTVL.

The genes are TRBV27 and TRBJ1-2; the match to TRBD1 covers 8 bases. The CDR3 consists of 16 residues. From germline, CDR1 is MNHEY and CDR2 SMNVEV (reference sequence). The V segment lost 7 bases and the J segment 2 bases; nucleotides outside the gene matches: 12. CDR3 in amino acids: CASTPTGQGGNYGYTF. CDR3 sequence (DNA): TGTGCCAGCACCCCCACCGGACAGGGTGGAAACTATGGCTACACCTTC.

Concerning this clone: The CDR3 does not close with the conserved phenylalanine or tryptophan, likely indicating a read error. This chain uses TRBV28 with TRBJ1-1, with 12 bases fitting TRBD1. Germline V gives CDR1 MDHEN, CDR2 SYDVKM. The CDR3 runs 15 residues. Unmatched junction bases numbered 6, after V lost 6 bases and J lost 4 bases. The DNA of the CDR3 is TGTGCCAGCAGCTTGGGACAGGGGGCGCGCACTGAAGCTTTCCTT. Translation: CASSLGQGARTEAFL.

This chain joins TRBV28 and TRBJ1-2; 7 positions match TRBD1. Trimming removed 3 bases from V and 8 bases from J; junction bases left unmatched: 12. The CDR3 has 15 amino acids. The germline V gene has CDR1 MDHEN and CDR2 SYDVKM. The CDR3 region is CASSFRAGQTGGYTF. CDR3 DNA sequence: TGTGCCAGCAGTTTTCGGGCGGGACAGACGGGCGGCTACACCTTC.

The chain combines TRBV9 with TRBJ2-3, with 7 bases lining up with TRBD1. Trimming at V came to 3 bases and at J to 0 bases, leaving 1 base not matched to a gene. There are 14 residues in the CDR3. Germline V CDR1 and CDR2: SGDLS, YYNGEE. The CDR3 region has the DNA TGTGCCAGCAGCGCGGGACAGAGCACAGATACGCAGTATTTT. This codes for CASSAGQSTDTQYF.